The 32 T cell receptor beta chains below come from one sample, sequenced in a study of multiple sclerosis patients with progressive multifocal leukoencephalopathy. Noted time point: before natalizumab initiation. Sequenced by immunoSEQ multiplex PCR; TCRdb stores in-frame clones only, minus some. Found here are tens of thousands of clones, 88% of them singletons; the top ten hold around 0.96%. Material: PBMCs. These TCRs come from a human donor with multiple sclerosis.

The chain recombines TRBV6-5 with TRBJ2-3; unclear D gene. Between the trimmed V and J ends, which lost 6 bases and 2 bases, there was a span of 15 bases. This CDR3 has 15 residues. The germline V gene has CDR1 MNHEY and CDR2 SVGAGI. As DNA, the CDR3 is TGTGCCAGCAGCCCTTTGGGGTACTCCACAGATACGCAGTATTTT. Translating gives CASSPLGYSTDTQYF.

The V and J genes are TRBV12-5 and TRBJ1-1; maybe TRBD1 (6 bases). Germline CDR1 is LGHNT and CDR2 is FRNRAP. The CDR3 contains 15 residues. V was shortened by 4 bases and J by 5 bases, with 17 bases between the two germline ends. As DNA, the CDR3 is TGTGCTAGTGGTTGGCCCCTTACAGGGAGAACTGAAGCTTTCTTT. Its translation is CASGWPLTGRTEAFF.

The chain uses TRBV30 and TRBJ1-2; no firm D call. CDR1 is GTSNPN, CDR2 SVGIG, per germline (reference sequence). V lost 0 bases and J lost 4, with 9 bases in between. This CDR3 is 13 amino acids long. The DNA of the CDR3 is TGTGCCTGGAGTGTGAGGAGCAGCTATGGCTACACCTTC. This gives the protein CAWSVRSSYGYTF.

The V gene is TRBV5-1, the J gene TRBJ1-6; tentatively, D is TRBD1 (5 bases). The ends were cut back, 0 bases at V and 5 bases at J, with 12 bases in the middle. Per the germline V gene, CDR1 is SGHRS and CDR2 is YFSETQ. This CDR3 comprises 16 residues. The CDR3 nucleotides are TGCGCCAGCAGCTTGGCGGGGCAGGCCGATAATTCACCCCTCCACTTT. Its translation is CASSLAGQADNSPLHF. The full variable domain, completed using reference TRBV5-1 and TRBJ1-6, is KAGVTQTPRYLIKTRGQQVTLSCSPISGHRSVSWYQQTPGQGLQFLFEYFSETQRNKGNFPGRFSGRQFSNSRSEMNVSTLELGDSALYLCASSLAGQADNSPLHFGNGTRLTVT.

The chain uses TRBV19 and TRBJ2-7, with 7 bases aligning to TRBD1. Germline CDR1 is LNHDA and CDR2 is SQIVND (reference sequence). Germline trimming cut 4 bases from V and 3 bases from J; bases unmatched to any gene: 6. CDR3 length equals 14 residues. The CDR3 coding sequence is TGTGCCAGTAGTACGGGACAGTCGATCTACGAGCAGTACTTC. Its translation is CASSTGQSIYEQYF.

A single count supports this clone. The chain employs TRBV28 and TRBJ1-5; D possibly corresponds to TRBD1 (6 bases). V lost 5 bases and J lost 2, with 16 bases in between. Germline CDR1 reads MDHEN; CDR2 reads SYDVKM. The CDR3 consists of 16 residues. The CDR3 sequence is CASSSRTAWGNQPQHF. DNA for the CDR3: TGTGCCAGCAGTAGCAGGACAGCCTGGGGCAATCAGCCCCAGCATTTT.

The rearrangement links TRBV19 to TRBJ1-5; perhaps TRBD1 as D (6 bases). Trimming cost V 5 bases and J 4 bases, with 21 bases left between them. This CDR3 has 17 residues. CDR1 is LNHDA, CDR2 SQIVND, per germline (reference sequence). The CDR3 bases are TGTGCCAGTAGTCTATCCCATTTCGGGACACCGAATCAGCCCCAGCATTTT. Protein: CASSLSHFGTPNQPQHF.

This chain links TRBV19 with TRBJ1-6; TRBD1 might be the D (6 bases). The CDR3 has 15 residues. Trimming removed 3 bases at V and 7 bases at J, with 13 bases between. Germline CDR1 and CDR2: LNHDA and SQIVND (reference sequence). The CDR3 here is CASSMFPGDNSPLHF. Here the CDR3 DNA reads TGTGCCAGTAGTATGTTCCCAGGGGACAATTCACCCCTCCACTTT. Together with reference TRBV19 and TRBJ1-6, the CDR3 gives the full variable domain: DGGITQSPKYLFRKEGQNVTLSCEQNLNHDAMYWYRQDPGQGLRLIYYSQIVNDFQKGDIAEGYSVSREKKESFPLTVTSAQKNPTAFYLCASSMFPGDNSPLHFGNGTRLTVT.

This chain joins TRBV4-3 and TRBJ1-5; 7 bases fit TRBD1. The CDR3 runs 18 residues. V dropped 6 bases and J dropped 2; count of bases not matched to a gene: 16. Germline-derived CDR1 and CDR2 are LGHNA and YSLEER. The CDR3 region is CASSQTLWGTGGNQPQHF. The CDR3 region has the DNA TGCGCCAGCAGTCAGACGCTCTGGGGTACAGGGGGCAATCAGCCCCAGCATTTT.

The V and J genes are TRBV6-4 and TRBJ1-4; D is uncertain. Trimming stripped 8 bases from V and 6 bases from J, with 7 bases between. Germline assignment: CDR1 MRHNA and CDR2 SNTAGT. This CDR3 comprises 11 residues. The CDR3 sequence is CASGQHEKLFF. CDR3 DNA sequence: TGTGCCAGCGGCCAGCATGAAAAACTGTTTTTT.

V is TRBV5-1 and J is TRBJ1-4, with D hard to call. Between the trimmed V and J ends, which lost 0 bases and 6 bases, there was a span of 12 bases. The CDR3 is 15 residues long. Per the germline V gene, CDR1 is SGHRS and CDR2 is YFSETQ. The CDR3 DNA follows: TGCGCCAGCAGCTTGGCCCCTACAGTGGATGAAAAACTGTTTTTT. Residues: CASSLAPTVDEKLFF. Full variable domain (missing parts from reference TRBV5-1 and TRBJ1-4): KAGVTQTPRYLIKTRGQQVTLSCSPISGHRSVSWYQQTPGQGLQFLFEYFSETQRNKGNFPGRFSGRQFSNSRSEMNVSTLELGDSALYLCASSLAPTVDEKLFFGSGTQLSVL.

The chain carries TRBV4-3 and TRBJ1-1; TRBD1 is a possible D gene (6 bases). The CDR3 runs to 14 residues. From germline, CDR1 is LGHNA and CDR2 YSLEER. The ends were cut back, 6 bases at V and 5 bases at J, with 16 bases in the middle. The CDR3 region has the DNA TGCGCCAGCAGTCAGGGGTGGGGCGGGACTGAAGCTTTCTTT. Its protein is CASSQGWGGTEAFF.

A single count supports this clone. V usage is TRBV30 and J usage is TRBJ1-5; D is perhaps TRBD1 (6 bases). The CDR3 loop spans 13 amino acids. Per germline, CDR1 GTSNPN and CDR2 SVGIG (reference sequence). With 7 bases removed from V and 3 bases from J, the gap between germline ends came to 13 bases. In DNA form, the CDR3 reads TGTGCCTTGATAGGGGGTCCCAATCAGCCCCAGCATTTT. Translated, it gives CALIGGPNQPQHF.

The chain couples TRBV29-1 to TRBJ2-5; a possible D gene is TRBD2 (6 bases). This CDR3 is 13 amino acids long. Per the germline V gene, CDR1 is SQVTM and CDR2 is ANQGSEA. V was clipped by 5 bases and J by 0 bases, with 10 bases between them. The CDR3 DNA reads TGCAGCGTTAGACGGGGGTACCAAGAGACCCAGTACTTC. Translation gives CSVRRGYQETQYF. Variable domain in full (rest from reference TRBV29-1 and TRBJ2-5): SAVISQKPSRDICQRGTSLTIQCQVDSQVTMMFWYRQQPGQSLTLIATANQGSEATYESGFVIDKFPISRPNLTFSTLTVSNMSPEDSSIYLCSVRRGYQETQYFGPGTRLLVL.

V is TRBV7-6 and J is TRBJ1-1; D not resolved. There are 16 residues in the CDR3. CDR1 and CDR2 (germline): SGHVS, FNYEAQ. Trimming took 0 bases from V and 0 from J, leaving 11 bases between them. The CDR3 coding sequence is TGTGCCAGCAGCTTAGCGGTGGTAGGGATGAACACTGAAGCTTTCTTT. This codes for CASSLAVVGMNTEAFF. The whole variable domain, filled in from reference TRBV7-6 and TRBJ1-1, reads GAGVSQSPRYKVTKRGQDVALRCDPISGHVSLYWYRQALGQGPEFLTYFNYEAQQDKSGLPNDRFSAERPEGSISTLTIQRTEQRDSAMYRCASSLAVVGMNTEAFFGQGTRLTVV.

CDR3 DNA sequence: TGCGCCAGCAGTCCCCCCAGCTTGAGTCCCTACGAGCAGTACTTC. Translation: CASSPPSLSPYEQYF. This chain connects TRBV23-1 to TRBJ2-5; no definite D call. Matching the DNA end better, TRBJ2-7 makes the J call doubtful. TRBV23-1 is an ORF, with its function uncertain. The CDR3 length is 15 residues.

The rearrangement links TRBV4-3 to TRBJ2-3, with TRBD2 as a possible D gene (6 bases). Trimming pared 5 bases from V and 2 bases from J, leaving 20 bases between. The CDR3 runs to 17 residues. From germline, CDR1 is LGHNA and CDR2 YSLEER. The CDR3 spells CASSLRRGSGPTDTQYF. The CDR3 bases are TGCGCCAGCAGCTTAAGACGTGGTAGCGGCCCCACAGATACGCAGTATTTT.

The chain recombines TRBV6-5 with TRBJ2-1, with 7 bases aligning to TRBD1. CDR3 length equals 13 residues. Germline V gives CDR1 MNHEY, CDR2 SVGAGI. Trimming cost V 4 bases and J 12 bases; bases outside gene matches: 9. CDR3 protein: CASSSLDRAVQFF. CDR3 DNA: TGTGCCAGCAGTTCCCTTGACAGGGCCGTGCAGTTCTTC.

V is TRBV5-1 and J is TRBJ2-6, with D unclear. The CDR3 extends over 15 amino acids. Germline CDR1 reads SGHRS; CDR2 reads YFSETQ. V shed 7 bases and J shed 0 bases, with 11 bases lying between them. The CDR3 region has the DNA TGCGCCAGCGGGGTGGCTTTCTCTGGGGCCAACGTCCTGACTTTC. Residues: CASGVAFSGANVLTF. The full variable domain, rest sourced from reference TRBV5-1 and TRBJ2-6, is KAGVTQTPRYLIKTRGQQVTLSCSPISGHRSVSWYQQTPGQGLQFLFEYFSETQRNKGNFPGRFSGRQFSNSRSEMNVSTLELGDSALYLCASGVAFSGANVLTFGAGSRLTVL.

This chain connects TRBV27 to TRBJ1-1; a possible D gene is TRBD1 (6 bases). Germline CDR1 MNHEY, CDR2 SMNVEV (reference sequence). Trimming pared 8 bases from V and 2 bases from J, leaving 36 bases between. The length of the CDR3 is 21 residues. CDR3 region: CASPPGSRRWGAWEKNTEAFF. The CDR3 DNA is TGTGCCAGCCCTCCAGGCTCTAGGAGGTGGGGGGCCTGGGAGAAAAACACTGAAGCTTTCTTT.

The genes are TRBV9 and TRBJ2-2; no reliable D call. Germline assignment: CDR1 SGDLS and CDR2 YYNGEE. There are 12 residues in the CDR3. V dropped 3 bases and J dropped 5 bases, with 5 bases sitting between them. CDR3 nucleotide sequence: TGTGCCAGCAGCGGTGATACCGGGGAGCTGTTTTTT. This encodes CASSGDTGELFF.

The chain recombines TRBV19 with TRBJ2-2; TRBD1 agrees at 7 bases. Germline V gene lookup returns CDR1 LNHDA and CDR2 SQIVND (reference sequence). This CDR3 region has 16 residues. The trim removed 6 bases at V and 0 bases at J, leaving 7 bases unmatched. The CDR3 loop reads CASSSGTAANTGELFF. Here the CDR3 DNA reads TGTGCCAGTAGCTCAGGGACAGCAGCGAACACCGGGGAGCTGTTTTTT.

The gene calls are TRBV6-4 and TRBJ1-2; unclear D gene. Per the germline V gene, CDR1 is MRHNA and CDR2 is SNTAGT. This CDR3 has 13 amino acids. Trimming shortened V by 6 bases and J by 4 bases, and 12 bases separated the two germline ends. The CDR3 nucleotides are TGTGCCAGCAGGCGAGGGCACGGCTATGGCTACACCTTC. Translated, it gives CASRRGHGYGYTF.

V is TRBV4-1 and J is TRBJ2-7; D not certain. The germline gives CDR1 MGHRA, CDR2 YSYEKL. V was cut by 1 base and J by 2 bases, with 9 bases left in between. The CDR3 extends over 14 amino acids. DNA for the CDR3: TGCGCCAGCAGCCAAGGGACCGGTACCTACGAGCAGTACTTC. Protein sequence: CASSQGTGTYEQYF.

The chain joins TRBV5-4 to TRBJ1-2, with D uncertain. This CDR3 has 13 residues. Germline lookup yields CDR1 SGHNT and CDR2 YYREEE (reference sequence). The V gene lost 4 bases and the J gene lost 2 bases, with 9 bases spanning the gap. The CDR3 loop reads CASSHRFNYGYTF. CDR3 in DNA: TGTGCCAGCAGCCACAGATTCAACTATGGCTACACCTTC.

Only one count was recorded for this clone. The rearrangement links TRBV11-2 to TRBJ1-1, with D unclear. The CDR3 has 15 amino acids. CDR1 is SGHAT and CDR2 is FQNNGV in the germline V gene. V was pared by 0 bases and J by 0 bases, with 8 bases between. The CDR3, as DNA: TGTGCCAGCAGCTTAGAGGGCGGAATGAACACTGAAGCTTTCTTT. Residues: CASSLEGGMNTEAFF.

CDR3: CASSLESTGRPYEQYF. CDR3 nucleotides: TGTGCCAGCAGCTTAGAGTCAACGGGACGACCCTACGAGCAGTACTTC. J is TRBJ2-7 and V is TRBV7-9; D may correspond to TRBD1 or TRBD2 (5 bases each). CDR3 length: 16 amino acids. Germline V gene lookup returns CDR1 SEHNR and CDR2 FQNEAQ (reference sequence). The germline V and J ends were trimmed by 1 base and 2 bases, with 15 bases remaining between them.

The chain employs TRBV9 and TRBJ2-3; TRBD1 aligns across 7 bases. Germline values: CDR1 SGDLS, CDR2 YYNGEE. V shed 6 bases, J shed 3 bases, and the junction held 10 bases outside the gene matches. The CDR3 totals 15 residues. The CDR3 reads CASTRQGFFTDTQYF. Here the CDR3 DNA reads TGTGCCAGCACCAGACAGGGATTTTTTACAGATACGCAGTATTTT.

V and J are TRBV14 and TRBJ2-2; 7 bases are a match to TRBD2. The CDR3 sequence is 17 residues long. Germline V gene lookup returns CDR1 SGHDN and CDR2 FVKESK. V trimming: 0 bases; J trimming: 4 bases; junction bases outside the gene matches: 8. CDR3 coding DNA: TGTGCCAGCAGCCAAGATTGGGAGGGACTTGTCACCGGGGAGCTGTTTTTT. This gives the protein CASSQDWEGLVTGELFF.

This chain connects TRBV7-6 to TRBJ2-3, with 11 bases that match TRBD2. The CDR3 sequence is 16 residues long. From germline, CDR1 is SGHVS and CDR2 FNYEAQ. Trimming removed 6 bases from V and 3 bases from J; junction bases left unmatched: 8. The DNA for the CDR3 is TGTGCCAGCAGTTTACTTAGCGGGGGGGATACAGATACGCAGTATTTT. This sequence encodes CASSLLSGGDTDTQYF.

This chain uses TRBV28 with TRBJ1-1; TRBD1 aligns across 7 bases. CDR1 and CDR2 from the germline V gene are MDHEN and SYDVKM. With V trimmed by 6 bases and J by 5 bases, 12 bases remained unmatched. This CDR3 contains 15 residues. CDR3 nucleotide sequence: TGTGCCAGCAGAACCGGGGACAGAAGGATGACTGAAGCTTTCTTT. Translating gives CASRTGDRRMTEAFF.

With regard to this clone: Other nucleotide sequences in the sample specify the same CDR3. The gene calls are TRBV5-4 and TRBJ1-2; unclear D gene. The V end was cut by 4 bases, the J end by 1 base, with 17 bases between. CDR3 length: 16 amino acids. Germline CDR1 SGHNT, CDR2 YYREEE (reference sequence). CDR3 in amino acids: CASSHPRPELNYGYTF. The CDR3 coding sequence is TGTGCCAGCAGCCACCCGCGGCCTGAACTTAACTATGGCTACACCTTC.